This paragraph covers one T cell receptor (beta chain) sequence. The V end was cut by 4 bases, the J end by 1 base, with 15 bases between. Germline V gives CDR1 SGHTS, CDR2 YDEGEE. This CDR3 has 15 amino acids. These data come from a study of T cell changes during pregnancy in multiple sclerosis. Clones were sequenced by immunoSEQ multiplex PCR, and TCRdb holds only the in-frame ones, with some missing. The sample includes about 70,000 clones, around 92% seen only once; the top ten take 2.3%. This sample comprised peripheral blood, obtained before pregnancy. This receptor was obtained from a female donor with multiple sclerosis, enrolled in a pregnancy study. V and J are TRBV5-8 and TRBJ2-7; no firm D call. The CDR3 is CASSRPSSASYEQYF. DNA of the CDR3: TGTGCCAGCAGCAGACCTTCAAGCGCTTCCTACGAGCAGTACTTC.